This T cell receptor beta chain was identified in a study of cytomegalovirus exposure and HLA in healthy donors. Overall study findings and caveats: That first-cohort TCR clusters tended to co-occur in the roughly 120 validation repertoires was found in a later analysis. A few of the chains that were CMV-associated were confirmed in vitro to be specific for CMV antigens.

TCRdb's table, derived via immunoSEQ multiplex PCR, lists solely in-frame clones and lacks some. The sample shows 200,000 or so clones, around 83% of them seen only once. The CDR3 has 14 amino acids. Trimming took off 2 bases at V and 6 bases at J, with 14 bases between the two ends. Germline CDR1 MNHEY, CDR2 SVGAGI. Notes on this clone: Its target is unknown.

V gene TRBV6-5 combines with J gene TRBJ2-7; tentatively, D is TRBD2 (5 bases). The sequenced material came from PBMCs. This TCR came from a woman aged 30 to 39 in good health and CMV-seropositive. CDR3 nucleotide sequence: TGTGCCAGCAGTTACGGGGAGAGGCGCGGCGAGCAGTACTTC. Amino acids: CASSYGERRGEQYF.